This T cell receptor (beta chain) was retrieved from a study of T cell responses to AZD1222 COVID-19 vaccine (dated by TCRdb to about 2021). For the wider study: AZD1222 recipients given second doses at about 4 weeks or at about 12 weeks were pooled, since spike-specific TCR depth and breadth were not found to differ between the two schedules. Trial participants were enrolled by age into 18-55, 56-69 and 70-plus year subgroups, with 148, 28 and 57 TCR-sequenced participants respectively. A total of about 240 trial participants underwent TCR sequencing, of whom around 200 received two doses of AZD1222 and roughly 25 received two doses of the MenACWY control vaccine.

Interpreted using the paper, the time point label stands for: baseline before first vaccination. The vaccinee samples were drawn from two UK trials, COV001 and COV002, one of which was a single-blind randomized controlled phase 2/3 trial testing AZD1222 (ChAdOx1 nCoV-19) in healthy adults. Trial participant PBMC samples were collected at day 0 and day 28 after the second dose for TCRbeta chain sequencing. The CDR3 regions of human TCRbeta chains were subjected to immunosequencing. Processing in the source paper ran as follows. Repertoire TCRs were matched against a reference library of SARS-CoV-2-specific TCRs generated with the MIRA antigen-specificity platform. Breadth was defined as the fraction of unique TCRs that were SARS-CoV-2-associated. Depth was defined as the fraction of total T cells that were SARS-CoV-2-associated. Each spike-specific TCR was assigned to its reactive spike region and to a CD4 or CD8 class using the MIRA data. Log10-transformed breadth and depth values were compared by one-way ANOVA with Sidak's multiple comparisons tests. This is the immuneACCESS table as TCRdb keeps it, with only in-frame sequences that have V and J called. A part of the clones is gone; compared with another copy, unresolved V genes explain less than half, and the rest is unexplained. V, J and clone size derive from that table, while D and trimming were established from the DNA sequence. The sample profile shows tens of thousands of clones; around 83% of them were found once. In total, the top ten clones hold 20% of the sample.

Summary of the overall study and its limitations: The 56-69-year group was small, and its depth increase did not reach significance, likely because of low power. Because no day 14 peak-response samples were available, the repertoires could be characterized only after the peak T cell response. The whole spike protein was spanned by vaccine-associated CD4 TCRs, and dominant responses were seen in regions 160-218 and 743-854. Conclusions about previously exposed vaccinees were limited because only six AZD1222 recipients were SARS-CoV-2 seropositive at baseline. A significant rise in spike-specific TCR breadth and depth was observed after two AZD1222 doses relative to day 0 and relative to MenACWY recipients. Participants were mostly white British, with more females than males. The authors suggested clonal diversity may have been underestimated. Nearly half of unique spike-specific TCRs reportedly recognized epitopes outside regions mutated in the B.1.351 and B.1.1.7 variants.

Via the germline V gene (reference sequence), CDR1 is LNHDA and CDR2 SQIVND. The CDR3, from cysteine to phenylalanine, totals 13 residues. Just the 39-base CDR3 DNA is kept, in frame starting at base 1. V and J are truncated by 4 bases and 4 bases respectively, leaving an intervening sequence of 11 bases. Turning to this clone: This receptor's antigen is unknown. Base qualities were left out, and no much larger clone turns up one base away.

The chain is made from TRBV19 and TRBJ2-7; no D segment can be confidently identified. The specimen comprised peripheral blood, sampled on day 0 of AZD1222 vaccination. The sequence was obtained from an adult in good health. The CDR3 region: CASSRPGLYEQYF. In nucleotides, the sequence is TGTGCCAGTAGTAGGCCGGGTCTGTACGAGCAGTACTTC. The reference TRBV19 and TRBJ2-7 proteins fill in what lies around the CDR3, so the full variable domain reads DGGITQSPKYLFRKEGQNVTLSCEQNLNHDAMYWYRQDPGQGLRLIYYSQIVNDFQKGDIAEGYSVSREKKESFPLTVTSAQKNPTAFYLCASSRPGLYEQYFGPGTRLTVT.